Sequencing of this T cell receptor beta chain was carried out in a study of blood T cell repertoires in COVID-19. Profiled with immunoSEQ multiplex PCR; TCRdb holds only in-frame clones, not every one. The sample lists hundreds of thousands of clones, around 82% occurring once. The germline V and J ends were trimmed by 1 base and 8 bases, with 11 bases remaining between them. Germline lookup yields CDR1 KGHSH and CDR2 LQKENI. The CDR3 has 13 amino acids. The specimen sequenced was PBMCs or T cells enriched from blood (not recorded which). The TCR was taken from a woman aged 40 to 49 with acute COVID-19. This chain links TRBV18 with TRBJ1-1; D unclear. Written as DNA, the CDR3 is TGTGCCAGCTCACCACAAATGGAGCAAGAAGCTTTCTTT. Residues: CASSPQMEQEAFF.